The rows below give T cell receptor beta chains drawn from one sample of a study of T cell responses to AZD1222 COVID-19 vaccine. Sequencing used immunoSEQ multiplex PCR; TCRdb keeps in-frame clones, though not all of them. The data show about 150,000 clones, approximately 90% seen once. The sample in question was peripheral blood, obtained on day 0 of AZD1222 vaccination. Receptors originate from an adult in good health. Each CDR3 is given with its conserved first and last residue. Fields, in order: D gene, clone size, J gene, V gene, CDR3 DNA, CDR3 protein. A D gene is named only where the DNA matches it firmly. The size field is filled for only some rows; it gives once, few, many or a size class.

-,-,TRBJ2-7,TRBV6-2/TRBV6-3,TGTGCCAGCAGCGGCCTTTTGGACGAGCAGTACTTC,CASSGLLDEQYF
-,-,TRBJ2-3,TRBV7-2,TGTGCCAGCAGCTCCCCGCTCGATCCCAGGCATACGCAGTATTTT,CASSSPLDPRHTQYF
-,-,TRBJ1-1,TRBV18,TGTGCCAGCTCACCATACGGGAGGGCCCCGAACACTGAAGCTTTCTTT,CASSPYGRAPNTEAFF
-,-,TRBJ1-1,TRBV4-2,TGTGCCAGCAGCCATGCAGGGGCCATGAACACTGAAGCTTTCTTT,CASSHAGAMNTEAFF
-,-,TRBJ2-3,TRBV6-4,TGTGCCAGCAGTGAACAGGGCCACACAGATACGCAGTATTTT,CASSEQGHTDTQYF
-,-,TRBJ2-4,TRBV27,TGTGCCAGCAGTTATCTAGGGGCCGCCAAAAACATTCAGTACTTC,CASSYLGAAKNIQYF
TRBD1,-,TRBJ1-2,TRBV4-2,TGTGCCAGCAGTCACGGGACAGGGGGAAGGGATGGCTACACCTTC,CASSHGTGGRDGYTF
TRBD2,-,TRBJ2-2,TRBV6-4,TGTGCCAGCAGTGAGGGACTACTAAACACCGGGGAGCTGTTTTTT,CASSEGLLNTGELFF
-,-,TRBJ1-3,TRBV5-5,TGTGCCAGCAGTACCCAAGGGAGTTCTGGAAACACCATATATTTT,CASSTQGSSGNTIYF
-,-,TRBJ2-5,TRBV21-1,TGTGCCAGCAGCAAACCTCTGGTAGGGACAGGGCACCAAGAGACCCAGTACTTC,CASSKPLVGTGHQETQYF
-,-,TRBJ2-7,TRBV11-2,TGTGCCAGCAGCTTGTACAGGGGGGGAAACTACGAGCAGTACTTC,CASSLYRGGNYEQYF
TRBD2,-,TRBJ2-1,TRBV9,TGTGCCAGCAGCGTAGGCGGGGGGTCCTACAATGAGCAGTTCTTC,CASSVGGGSYNEQFF
TRBD1,-,TRBJ1-2,TRBV3-1/TRBV3-2,TGTGCCAGCAGCCAAGACAGGGGGCATGGCTACACCTTC,CASSQDRGHGYTF
-,-,TRBJ2-2,TRBV9,TGTGCCAGCAGCGCTTTTACCGGGGAGCTGTTTTTT,CASSAFTGELFF
-,-,TRBJ1-3,TRBV29-1,TGCAGCGTTGAAGGTACTGGAAACACCATATATTTT,CSVEGTGNTIYF
-,-,TRBJ2-2,TRBV18,TGTGCCAGCTCCCCTGACAGGACCGGGGAGCTGTTTTTT,CASSPDRTGELFF
-,once,TRBJ2-7,TRBV23-1,TGCGCCAGCAGTCATAGGGGACAATCCTACGAGCAGTACTTC,CASSHRGQSYEQYF
-,-,TRBJ2-6,TRBV5-1,TGCGCCAGCAGCCCAACTGTACCAGGGGCCTCTGGGGCCAACGTCCTGACTTTC,CASSPTVPGASGANVLTF
TRBD2,-,TRBJ2-1,TRBV6-5,TGTGCCAGCAGCCGCGGGAGGGCCATGGATGAGCAGTTCTTC,CASSRGRAMDEQFF
-,-,TRBJ1-1,TRBV14,TGTGCCAGCAGCCCGCTCTCCTTTCGTACTGAAGCTTTCTTT,CASSPLSFRTEAFF
TRBD1,-,TRBJ1-5,TRBV18,TGTGCCAGCTCCCCAGGGGGAGGGCAGCCCCAGCATTTT,CASSPGGGQPQHF
-,-,TRBJ2-7,TRBV2,TGTGCCAGCAGTGGACTCTCCTACGAGCAGTACTTC,CASSGLSYEQYF
-,once,TRBJ2-7,TRBV11-3,TGTGCCAGCAGCCCAGGGTCAGCCTCCTACGAGCAGTACTTC,CASSPGSASYEQYF
-,-,TRBJ1-1,TRBV28,TGTGCCAGCAGTCTACGTAGCACTGAAGCTTTCTTT,CASSLRSTEAFF
TRBD2,-,TRBJ2-1,TRBV11-2,TGTGCCAGCAGCCCCCTTGCGGGACTAGCGTCCAATGAGCAGTTCTTC,CASSPLAGLASNEQFF
-,-,TRBJ1-5,TRBV10-2,TGCGCCAACAATCAGGACAGCGGATACAATCAGCCCCAGCATTTT,CANNQDSGYNQPQHF
TRBD1,-,TRBJ1-2,TRBV2,TGTGCCAGCACCGACCCTCGACAGGGTCCAACAGGCTACACCTTC,CASTDPRQGPTGYTF
-,-,TRBJ2-7,TRBV6-2/TRBV6-3,TGTGCCAGCAGTTATTTCGTGGAATCCTCCTACGAGCAGTACTTC,CASSYFVESSYEQYF
-,-,TRBJ2-2,TRBV24-1,TGTGCCACCAGCTCCGGACAGTATTCCCACGGGGAGCTGTTTTTT,CATSSGQYSHGELFF
TRBD1,-,TRBJ1-5,TRBV5-3,TGTGCCAGAAGCTTGGACAGGGGGCTTCGTCAGCCCCAGCATTTT,CARSLDRGLRQPQHF
-,-,TRBJ2-7,TRBV5-1,TGCGCCAGCACCCCGTGGGGGAGCTACGAGCAGTACTTC,CASTPWGSYEQYF
TRBD1,once,TRBJ2-7,TRBV18,TGTGCCAGCTCACCACGACAGGGGGCCGGAGAGCAGTACTTC,CASSPRQGAGEQYF